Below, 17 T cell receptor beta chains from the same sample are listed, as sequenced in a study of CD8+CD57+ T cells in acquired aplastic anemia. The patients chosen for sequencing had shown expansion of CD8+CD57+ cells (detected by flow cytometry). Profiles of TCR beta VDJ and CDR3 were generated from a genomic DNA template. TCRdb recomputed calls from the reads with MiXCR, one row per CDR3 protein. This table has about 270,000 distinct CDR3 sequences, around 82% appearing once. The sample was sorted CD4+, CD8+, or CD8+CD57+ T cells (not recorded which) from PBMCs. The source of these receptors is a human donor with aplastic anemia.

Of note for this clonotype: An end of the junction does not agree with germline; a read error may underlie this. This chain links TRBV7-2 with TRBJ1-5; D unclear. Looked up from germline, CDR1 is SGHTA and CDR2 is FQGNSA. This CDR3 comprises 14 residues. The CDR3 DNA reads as TGTGCCAGCAGCCAAGGACCCTTACGCGAGCAGTACTACTTT. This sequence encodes CASSQGPLREQYYF.

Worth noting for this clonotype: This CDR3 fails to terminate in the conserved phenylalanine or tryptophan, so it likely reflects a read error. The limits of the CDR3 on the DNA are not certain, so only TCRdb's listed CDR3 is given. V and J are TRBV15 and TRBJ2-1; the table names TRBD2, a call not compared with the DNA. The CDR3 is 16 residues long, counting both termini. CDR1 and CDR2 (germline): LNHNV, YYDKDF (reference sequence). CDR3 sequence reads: CATSRGSDKDYQYLWP.

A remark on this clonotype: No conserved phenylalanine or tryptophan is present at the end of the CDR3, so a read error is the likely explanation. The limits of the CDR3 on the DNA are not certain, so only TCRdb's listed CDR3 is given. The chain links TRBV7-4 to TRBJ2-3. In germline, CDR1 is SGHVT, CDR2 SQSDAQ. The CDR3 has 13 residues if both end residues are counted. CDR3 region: CASGYESRDGRYE.

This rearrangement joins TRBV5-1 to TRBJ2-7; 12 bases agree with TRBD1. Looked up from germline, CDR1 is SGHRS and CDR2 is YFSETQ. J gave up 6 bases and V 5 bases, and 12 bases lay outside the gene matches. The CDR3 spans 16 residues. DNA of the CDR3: TGCGCCAGCAGGAACCGTCCGGGACAGGGGGCGGGCGAGCAGTACTTC. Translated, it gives CASRNRPGQGAGEQYF.

The CDR3 DNA is TGTGCCAGCGGATCAGGGTGGAACATTCAGTACTTC. As protein: CASGSGWNIQYF. The J gene is TRBJ1-2, the V gene TRBV9; a possible D gene is TRBD1 (5 bases). The tail of the sequence fits TRBJ2-4 better, so the J call may be wrong. Germline loops: CDR1 SGDLS, CDR2 YYNGEE. The CDR3 length is 12 residues.

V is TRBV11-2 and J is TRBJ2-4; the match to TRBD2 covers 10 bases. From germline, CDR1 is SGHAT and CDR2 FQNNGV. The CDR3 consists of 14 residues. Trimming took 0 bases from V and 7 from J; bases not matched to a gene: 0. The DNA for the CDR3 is TGTGCCAGCAGCTTAGAGACTAGCGGGAACATTCAGTACTTC. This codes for CASSLETSGNIQYF.

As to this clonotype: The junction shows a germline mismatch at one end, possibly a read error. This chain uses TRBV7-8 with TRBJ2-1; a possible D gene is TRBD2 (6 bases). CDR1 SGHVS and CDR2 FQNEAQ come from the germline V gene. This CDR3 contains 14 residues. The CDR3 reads CASSLAGGPNEQFF. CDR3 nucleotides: TGTGCCAGCAGCTTAGCGGGGGGTCCCAATGAGCAGTTTTTC.

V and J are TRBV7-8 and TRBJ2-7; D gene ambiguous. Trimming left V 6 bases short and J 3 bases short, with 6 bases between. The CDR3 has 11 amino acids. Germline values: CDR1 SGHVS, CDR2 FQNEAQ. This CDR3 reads CASRSNYEQYF. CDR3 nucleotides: TGTGCCAGCAGATCCAACTACGAGCAGTACTTC.

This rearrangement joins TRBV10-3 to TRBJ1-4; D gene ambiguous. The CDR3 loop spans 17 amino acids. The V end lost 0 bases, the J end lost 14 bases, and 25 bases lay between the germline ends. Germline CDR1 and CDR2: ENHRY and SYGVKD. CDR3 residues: CAISESSGEQIHDFLFF. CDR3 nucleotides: TGTGCCATCAGTGAGTCTTCAGGTGAACAAATCCATGACTTCCTGTTTTTT.

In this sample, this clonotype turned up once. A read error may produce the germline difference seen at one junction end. This CDR3 reads CASSDGGINGQFF. The DNA for the CDR3 is TGTGCCAGCAGTGATGGGGGGATCAATGGGCAGTTTTTC. This rearrangement joins TRBV2 to TRBJ2-3; tentative D call: TRBD2 (6 bases). CDR1 and CDR2 (germline): SNHLY, FYNNEI. This CDR3 has 13 amino acids.

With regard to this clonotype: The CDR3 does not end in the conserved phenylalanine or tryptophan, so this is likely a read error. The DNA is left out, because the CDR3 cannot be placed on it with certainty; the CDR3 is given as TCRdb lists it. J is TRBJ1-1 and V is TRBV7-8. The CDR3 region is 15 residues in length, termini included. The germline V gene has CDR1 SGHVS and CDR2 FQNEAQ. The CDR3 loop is CASNAVQGGYGYTFS.

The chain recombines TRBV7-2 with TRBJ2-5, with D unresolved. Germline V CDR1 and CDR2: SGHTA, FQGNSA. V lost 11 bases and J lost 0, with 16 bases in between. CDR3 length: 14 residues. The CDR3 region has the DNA TGTGCCTACGAGTTGACGGCGTACCAAGAGACCCAGTACTTC. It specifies CAYELTAYQETQYF.

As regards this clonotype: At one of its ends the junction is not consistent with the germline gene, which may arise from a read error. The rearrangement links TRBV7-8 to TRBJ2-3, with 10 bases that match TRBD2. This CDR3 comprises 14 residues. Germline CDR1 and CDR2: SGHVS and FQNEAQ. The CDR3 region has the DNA TGTGCTAGCAGGATAGCGGGAGGTCCCGTTACGCAGTATTTT. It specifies CASRIAGGPVTQYF.

This CDR3 is CASSLYSEMNTEAYTF. The CDR3 bases are TGTGCCAGCAGCTTATACAGTGAAATGAACACTGAAGCTTACACCTTC. The V and J genes are TRBV7-8 and TRBJ1-2, with D hard to call. The V and J ends lost 2 bases and 11 bases respectively, with 24 bases between them. This CDR3 comprises 16 residues. Germline values: CDR1 SGHVS, CDR2 FQNEAQ.

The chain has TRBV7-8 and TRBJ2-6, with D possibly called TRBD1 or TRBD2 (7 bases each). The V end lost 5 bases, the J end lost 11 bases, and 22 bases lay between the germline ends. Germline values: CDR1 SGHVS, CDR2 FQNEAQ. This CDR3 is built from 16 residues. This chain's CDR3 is CASSGGDGQEGHVLTF. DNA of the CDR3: TGTGCCAGCAGCGGGGGGGACGGACAGGAAGGACACGTCCTGACTTTC.

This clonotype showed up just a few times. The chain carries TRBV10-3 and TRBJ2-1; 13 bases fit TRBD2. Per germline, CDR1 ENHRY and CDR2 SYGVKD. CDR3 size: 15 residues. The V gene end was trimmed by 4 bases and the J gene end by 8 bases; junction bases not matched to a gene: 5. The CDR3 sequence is CAISGTSGSRDEQFF. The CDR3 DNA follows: TGTGCCATCAGTGGGACTAGCGGGAGTAGGGATGAGCAGTTCTTC.

CDR3 nucleotide sequence: TGTGCCAGCAGTGAACGTTGGACTAGCGGGAATCCCCCAGATACGCAGTATTTT. The encoded protein is CASSERWTSGNPPDTQYF. V usage is TRBV2 and J usage is TRBJ2-3; 12 nucleotides line up with TRBD2. Germline trimming cut 2 bases from V and 4 bases from J; bases unmatched to any gene: 10. The germline CDR1 and CDR2 sequences are SNHLY and FYNNEI. The CDR3 is made up of 18 amino acids.